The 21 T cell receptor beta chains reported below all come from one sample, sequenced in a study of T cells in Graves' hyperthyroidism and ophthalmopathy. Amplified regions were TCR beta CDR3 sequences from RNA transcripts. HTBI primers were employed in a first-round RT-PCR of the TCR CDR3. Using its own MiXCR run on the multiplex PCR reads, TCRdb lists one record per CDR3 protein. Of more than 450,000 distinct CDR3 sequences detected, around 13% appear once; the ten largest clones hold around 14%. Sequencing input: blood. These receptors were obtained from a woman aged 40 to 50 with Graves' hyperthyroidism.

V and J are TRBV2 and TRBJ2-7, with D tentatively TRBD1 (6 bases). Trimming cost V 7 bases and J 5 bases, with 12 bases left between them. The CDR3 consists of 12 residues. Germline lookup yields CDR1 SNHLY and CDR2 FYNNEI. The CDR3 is CASIAQGDEQYF. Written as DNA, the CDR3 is TGTGCCAGCATCGCACAGGGTGACGAGCAGTACTTC.

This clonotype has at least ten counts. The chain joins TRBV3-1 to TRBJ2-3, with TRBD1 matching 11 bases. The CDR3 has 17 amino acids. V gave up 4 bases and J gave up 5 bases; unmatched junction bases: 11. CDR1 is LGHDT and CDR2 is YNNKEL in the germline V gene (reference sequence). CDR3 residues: CASSPPGQGAFGDTQYF. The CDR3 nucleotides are TGTGCCAGCAGCCCCCCCGGACAGGGGGCTTTTGGAGATACGCAGTATTTT.

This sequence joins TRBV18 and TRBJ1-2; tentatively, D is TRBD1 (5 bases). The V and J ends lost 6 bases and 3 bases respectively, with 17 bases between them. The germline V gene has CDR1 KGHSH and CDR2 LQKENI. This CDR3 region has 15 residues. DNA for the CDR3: TGTGCCAGCTCCCCGACAGAGCTCTTACACTATGGCTACACCTTC. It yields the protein CASSPTELLHYGYTF.

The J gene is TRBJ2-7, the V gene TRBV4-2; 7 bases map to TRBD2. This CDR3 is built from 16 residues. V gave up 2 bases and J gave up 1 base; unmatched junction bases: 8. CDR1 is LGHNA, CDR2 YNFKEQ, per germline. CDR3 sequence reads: CASSQSFASGSYEQYF. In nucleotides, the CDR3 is TGTGCCAGCAGCCAATCGTTTGCTAGCGGTTCCTACGAGCAGTACTTC.

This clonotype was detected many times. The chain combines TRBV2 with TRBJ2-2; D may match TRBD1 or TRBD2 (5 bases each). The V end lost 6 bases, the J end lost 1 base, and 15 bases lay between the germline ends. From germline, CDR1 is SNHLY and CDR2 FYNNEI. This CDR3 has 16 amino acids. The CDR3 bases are TGTGCCAGCAGATCTCCCGGGACCCTGAACACCGGGGAGCTGTTTTTT. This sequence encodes CASRSPGTLNTGELFF.

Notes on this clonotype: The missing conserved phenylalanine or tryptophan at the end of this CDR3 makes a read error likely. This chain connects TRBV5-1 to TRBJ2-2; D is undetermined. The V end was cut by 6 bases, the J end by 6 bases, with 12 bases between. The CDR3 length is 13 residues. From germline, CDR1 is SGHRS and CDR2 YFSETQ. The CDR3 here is CASTARGAGELFL. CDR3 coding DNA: TGCGCCAGCACCGCACGAGGCGCCGGGGAGCTGTTTCTT.

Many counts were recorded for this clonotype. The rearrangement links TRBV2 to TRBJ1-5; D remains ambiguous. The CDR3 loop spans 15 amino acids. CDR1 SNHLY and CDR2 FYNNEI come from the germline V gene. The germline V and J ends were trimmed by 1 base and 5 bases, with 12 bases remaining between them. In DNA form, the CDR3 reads TGTGCCAGCAGTGAAGGTCAGAGAGAGGATCAGCCCCAGCATTTT. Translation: CASSEGQREDQPQHF.

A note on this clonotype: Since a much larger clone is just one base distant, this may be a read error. DNA for the CDR3: TGTGCCAGCACCGGAAACGGGGATGGCTACACCTTC. The encoded protein is CASTGNGDGYTF. This chain joins TRBV2 and TRBJ1-2; D remains unclear. V lost 7 bases, J lost 6 bases, and 12 bases lay in between. Germline loops: CDR1 SNHLY, CDR2 FYNNEI. This CDR3 spans 12 amino acids.

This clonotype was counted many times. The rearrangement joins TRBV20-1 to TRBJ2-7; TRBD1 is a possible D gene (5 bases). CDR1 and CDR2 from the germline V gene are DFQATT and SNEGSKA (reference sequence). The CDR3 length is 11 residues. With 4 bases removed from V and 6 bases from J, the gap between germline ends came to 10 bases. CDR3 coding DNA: TGCAGTGCTAAGCAGGGTCCCGAGCAGTACTTC. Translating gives CSAKQGPEQYF.

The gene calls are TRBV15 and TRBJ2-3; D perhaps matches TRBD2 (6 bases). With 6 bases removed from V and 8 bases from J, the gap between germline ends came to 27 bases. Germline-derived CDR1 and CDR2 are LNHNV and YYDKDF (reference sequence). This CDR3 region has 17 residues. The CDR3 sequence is CATREGKSGALGGTQYF. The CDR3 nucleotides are TGTGCCACCAGAGAGGGGAAATCAGGAGCCCTCGGGGGTACGCAGTATTTT.

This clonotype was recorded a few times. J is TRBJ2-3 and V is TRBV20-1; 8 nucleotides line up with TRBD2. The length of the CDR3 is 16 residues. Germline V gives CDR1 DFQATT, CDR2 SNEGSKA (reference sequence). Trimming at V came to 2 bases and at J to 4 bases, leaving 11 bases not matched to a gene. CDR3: CSARRPSGRSADTQYF. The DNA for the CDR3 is TGCAGTGCTAGAAGACCAAGCGGGAGATCGGCAGATACGCAGTATTTT.

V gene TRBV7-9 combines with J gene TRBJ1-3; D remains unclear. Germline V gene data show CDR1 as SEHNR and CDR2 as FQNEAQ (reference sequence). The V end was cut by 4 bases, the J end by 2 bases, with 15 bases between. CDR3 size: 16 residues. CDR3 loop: CASSSRGKEAGNTIYF. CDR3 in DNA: TGTGCCAGCAGCTCCCGAGGCAAGGAGGCTGGAAACACCATATATTTT.

The CDR3 DNA reads as TGTGCCACCGGAGAGGGGAGGATCACCGGGGAGCTGTTTTTT. This codes for CATGEGRITGELFF. V is TRBV24-1 and J is TRBJ2-2; TRBD2 is a possible D gene (6 bases). V lost 9 bases, J lost 4 bases, and 14 bases lay in between. CDR1 and CDR2 from the germline V gene are KGHDR and SFDVKD. The CDR3 contains 14 residues.

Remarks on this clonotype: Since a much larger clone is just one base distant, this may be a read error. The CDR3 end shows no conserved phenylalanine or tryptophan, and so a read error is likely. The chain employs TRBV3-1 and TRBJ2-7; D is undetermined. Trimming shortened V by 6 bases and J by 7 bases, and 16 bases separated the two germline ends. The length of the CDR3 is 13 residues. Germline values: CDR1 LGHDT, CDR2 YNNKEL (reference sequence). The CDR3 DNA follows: TGTGCCAGCAGAGCAAACACCGTGGGGGAGCAGTACCTC. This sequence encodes CASRANTVGEQYL.

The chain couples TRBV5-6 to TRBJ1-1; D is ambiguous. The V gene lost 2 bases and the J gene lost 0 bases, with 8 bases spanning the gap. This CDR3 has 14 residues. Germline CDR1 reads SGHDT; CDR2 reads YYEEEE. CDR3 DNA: TGTGCCAGCAGCTTTGTCCTGGTGAACACTGAAGCTTTCTTT. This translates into CASSFVLVNTEAFF.

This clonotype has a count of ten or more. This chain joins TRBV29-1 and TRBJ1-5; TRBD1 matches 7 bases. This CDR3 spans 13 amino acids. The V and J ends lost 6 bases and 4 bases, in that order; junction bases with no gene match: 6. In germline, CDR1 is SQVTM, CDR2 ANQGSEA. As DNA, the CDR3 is TGCAGCGTGGGGGACAGTAGGAATCAGCCCCAGCATTTT. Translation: CSVGDSRNQPQHF. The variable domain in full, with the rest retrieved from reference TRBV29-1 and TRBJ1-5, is SAVISQKPSRDICQRGTSLTIQCQVDSQVTMMFWYRQQPGQSLTLIATANQGSEATYESGFVIDKFPISRPNLTFSTLTVSNMSPEDSSIYLCSVGDSRNQPQHFGDGTRLSIL.

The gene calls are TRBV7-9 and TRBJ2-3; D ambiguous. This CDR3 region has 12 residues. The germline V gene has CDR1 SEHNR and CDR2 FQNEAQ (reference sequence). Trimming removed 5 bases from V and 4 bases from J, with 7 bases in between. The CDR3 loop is CASSPAADTQYF. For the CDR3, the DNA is TGTGCCAGCAGCCCCGCTGCAGATACGCAGTATTTT.

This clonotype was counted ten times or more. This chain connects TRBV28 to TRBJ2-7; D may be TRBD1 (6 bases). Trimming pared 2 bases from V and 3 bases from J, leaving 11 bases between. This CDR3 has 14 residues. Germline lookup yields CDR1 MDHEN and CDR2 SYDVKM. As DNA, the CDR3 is TGTGCCAGCAGTTTAGGGACATTCATCTACGAGCAGTACTTC. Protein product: CASSLGTFIYEQYF.

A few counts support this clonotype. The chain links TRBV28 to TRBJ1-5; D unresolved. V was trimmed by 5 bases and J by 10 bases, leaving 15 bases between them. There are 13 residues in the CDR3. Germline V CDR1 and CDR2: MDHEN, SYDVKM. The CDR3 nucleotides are TGTGCCAGCAGTCCCTCTAACCTGGGCCCCCAGCATTTT. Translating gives CASSPSNLGPQHF.

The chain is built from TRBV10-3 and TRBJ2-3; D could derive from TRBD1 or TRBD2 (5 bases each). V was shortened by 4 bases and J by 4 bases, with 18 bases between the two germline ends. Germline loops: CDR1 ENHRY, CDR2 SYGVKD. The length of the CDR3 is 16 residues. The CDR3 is CAISVTRGGAPDTQYF. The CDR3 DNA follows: TGTGCCATCAGTGTGACTCGGGGTGGGGCCCCAGATACGCAGTATTTT.

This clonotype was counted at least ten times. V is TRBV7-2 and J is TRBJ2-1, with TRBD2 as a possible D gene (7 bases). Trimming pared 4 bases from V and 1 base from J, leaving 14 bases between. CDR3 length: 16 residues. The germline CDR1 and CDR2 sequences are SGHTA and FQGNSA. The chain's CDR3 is CASSWPRGGSYNEQFF. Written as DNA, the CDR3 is TGTGCCAGCAGCTGGCCAAGGGGGGGGTCCTACAATGAGCAGTTCTTC. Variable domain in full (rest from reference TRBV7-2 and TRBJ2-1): GAGVSQSPSNKVTEKGKDVELRCDPISGHTALYWYRQSLGQGLEFLIYFQGNSAPDKSGLPSDRFSAERTGGSVSTLTIQRTQQEDSAVYLCASSWPRGGSYNEQFFGPGTRLTVL.